Below are 22 T cell receptor beta chains sequenced from a single sample in a study of T-cell reconstitution after alpha-beta-depleted transplantation in children. Unique molecular identifiers were incorporated when the TCRbeta library was constructed. MiXCR, run by TCRdb on the PCR reads, gives a single entry per CDR3 protein. The data hold 250,000 to 350,000 distinct CDR3 sequences, with about 10% observed a single time. Source: PBMCs from the stem cell graft donor, taken from the stem cell graft. All receptors come from a human donor who donated a stem cell graft to a child with SCID.

This clonotype showed up just a few times. The V call is TRBV7-3, the J call TRBJ2-3, with TRBD2 matching 12 bases. The CDR3 sequence is 17 residues long. The V gene end was trimmed by 5 bases and the J gene end by 5 bases; junction bases not matched to a gene: 11. Germline V gene sequence: CDR1 SGHTA, CDR2 FQGTGA. The CDR3 protein is CASSNPSGGAGEDTQYF. In nucleotides, the CDR3 is TGTGCCAGCAGCAACCCTAGCGGGGGGGCGGGAGAAGATACGCAGTATTTT.

The V call is TRBV19, the J call TRBJ2-5; D uncertain. The CDR3 has 14 residues. V was cut by 7 bases and J by 4 bases, with 16 bases left in between. Germline V CDR1 and CDR2: LNHDA, SQIVND (reference sequence). The CDR3 spells CASTSQNMGETQYF. The CDR3 coding sequence is TGTGCCAGTACCTCTCAGAACATGGGAGAGACCCAGTACTTC.

This clonotype was detected a few times. The J gene is TRBJ2-5, the V gene TRBV5-1, with D tentatively TRBD2 (5 bases). The CDR3 totals 15 residues. Trimming stripped 7 bases from V and 5 bases from J, with 21 bases between. Germline CDR1 reads SGHRS; CDR2 reads YFSETQ. The CDR3 loop reads CASRELEIPKETQYF. DNA of the CDR3: TGCGCCAGCCGAGAACTAGAGATACCGAAGGAGACCCAGTACTTC. Looking up the rest from reference TRBV5-1 and TRBJ2-5 gives the full variable domain: KAGVTQTPRYLIKTRGQQVTLSCSPISGHRSVSWYQQTPGQGLQFLFEYFSETQRNKGNFPGRFSGRQFSNSRSEMNVSTLELGDSALYLCASRELEIPKETQYFGPGTRLLVL.

This clonotype occurred a few times. J is TRBJ2-3 and V is TRBV20-1; 15 nucleotides line up with TRBD2. The junction had 11 bases not matched to a gene; V was cut back by 1 base and J by 0 bases. Germline lookup yields CDR1 DFQATT and CDR2 SNEGSKA (reference sequence). The CDR3 consists of 20 residues. CDR3 bases: TGCAGTGCTAGAGCTCGTTCACCGGGACTAGCGGGGGGAAGCACAGATACGCAGTATTTT. This codes for CSARARSPGLAGGSTDTQYF.

The J gene is TRBJ2-7, the V gene TRBV5-6; 8 nucleotides align to TRBD1. Per germline, CDR1 SGHDT and CDR2 YYEEEE. The CDR3 length is 15 residues. Losses at the gene ends were 5 bases for V and 2 bases for J; bases not matched to a gene: 9. In DNA form, the CDR3 reads TGTGCCAGCAGGAGATGGACAGGGCCCGCCTACGAGCAGTACTTC. Translated, it gives CASRRWTGPAYEQYF.

The V call is TRBV4-2, the J call TRBJ2-6; D remains unclear. CDR1 and CDR2 from the germline V gene are LGHNA and YNFKEQ. This CDR3 contains 16 residues. V lost 0 bases and J 3 bases, leaving 9 bases between the germline ends. CDR3 bases: TGTGCCAGCAGCCAAGATAATTGGAGTGGGGCCAACGTCCTGACTTTC. It yields the protein CASSQDNWSGANVLTF.

This chain joins TRBV19 and TRBJ2-7, with 7 positions matching TRBD1. CDR3 size: 16 residues. After removal of 5 bases from V and 0 bases from J, the junction contained 10 bases not matched to a gene. Germline V gene data show CDR1 as LNHDA and CDR2 as SQIVND (reference sequence). CDR3 protein: CASSEYGTAHSYEQYF. The CDR3 bases are TGTGCCAGTAGTGAATATGGGACAGCCCACTCCTACGAGCAGTACTTC.

This clonotype was seen repeatedly, ten times or more. The chain is built from TRBV11-3 and TRBJ2-2, with TRBD2 as a possible D gene (5 bases). V dropped 4 bases and J dropped 8 bases, with 8 bases sitting between them. The CDR3 is made up of 12 amino acids. Germline values: CDR1 SGHNT, CDR2 YENEEA. CDR3 amino acids: CASSSEAGELFF. In DNA form, the CDR3 reads TGTGCCAGCAGCTCGGAGGCGGGGGAGCTGTTTTTT.

This clonotype was counted only a few times. V and J are TRBV7-8 and TRBJ2-1; 8 bases align to TRBD2. This CDR3 is 17 amino acids long. Germline V gene data show CDR1 as SGHVS and CDR2 as FQNEAQ. V trimming: 1 base; J trimming: 11 bases; junction bases outside the gene matches: 16. CDR3 nucleotides: TGTGCCAGCAGCTTAGAGGGGGTGGCTAGCGGGCCCCCAAAGCAGTTCTTC. Residues: CASSLEGVASGPPKQFF.

V gene TRBV10-2 combines with J gene TRBJ1-2; possible D gene TRBD1, 5 bases. This CDR3 has 16 residues. Germline V lookup: CDR1 WSHSY, CDR2 SAAADI. V dropped 10 bases and J dropped 4 bases, with 25 bases sitting between them. CDR3 nucleotides: TGCGCCACCTTGACAGAAATCCAAAAGTTCCCCTATGGCTACACCTTC. Amino acids: CATLTEIQKFPYGYTF.

The rearrangement uses TRBV7-3 and TRBJ1-6; 7 bases agree with TRBD1. After removal of 5 bases from V and 11 bases from J, the junction contained 9 bases not matched to a gene. This CDR3 is built from 14 residues. Germline CDR1 reads SGHTA; CDR2 reads FQGTGA. The CDR3 sequence: CASSPQPGGTPLHF. In DNA form, the CDR3 reads TGTGCCAGCAGCCCTCAACCAGGGGGGACACCCCTCCACTTT.

In its sample, this clonotype was seen a few times. This chain uses TRBV7-8 with TRBJ2-7; tentatively, D is TRBD2 (6 bases). V dropped 1 base and J dropped 0 bases, with 10 bases sitting between them. The CDR3 is 15 residues long. The germline V gene encodes CDR1 SGHVS and CDR2 FQNEAQ. The DNA of the CDR3 is TGTGCCAGCAGCTTAGTTAGCGGACCCTCCTACGAGCAGTACTTC. It specifies CASSLVSGPSYEQYF.

This clonotype was found many times. This chain connects TRBV5-1 to TRBJ2-1; 7 bases are a match to TRBD2. CDR1 SGHRS and CDR2 YFSETQ come from the germline V gene. This CDR3 is built from 15 residues. Trimming cost V 0 bases and J 2 bases; bases outside gene matches: 2. The CDR3 loop is CASSLAGGTYNEQFF. The CDR3 DNA reads TGCGCCAGCAGCTTGGCGGGGGGAACCTACAATGAGCAGTTCTTC.

V is TRBV2 and J is TRBJ2-1; D gene ambiguous. Germline CDR1 reads SNHLY; CDR2 reads FYNNEI. The CDR3 has 14 residues. Trimming pared 2 bases from V and 6 bases from J, leaving 11 bases between. The CDR3 nucleotides read TGTGCCAGCAGTGAAAAGTCCTACCTCAATGAGCAGTTCTTC. Translated: CASSEKSYLNEQFF.

This clonotype has more than one count but fewer than ten. The V call is TRBV10-2, the J call TRBJ2-2; tentative D call: TRBD1 (5 bases). This CDR3 has 15 amino acids. V gave up 2 bases and J gave up 1 base, with 8 bases separating them. Germline CDR1 reads WSHSY; CDR2 reads SAAADI. CDR3 coding DNA: TGCGCCAGCAGTGAGACCCAGGGGAACACCGGGGAGCTGTTTTTT. This codes for CASSETQGNTGELFF.

J is TRBJ2-1 and V is TRBV7-3, with TRBD2 matching 11 bases. Germline CDR1 reads SGHTA; CDR2 reads FQGTGA. V was clipped by 5 bases and J by 16 bases; unmatched bases: 7. The length of the CDR3 is 12 residues. The CDR3 region is CASSPASGGLFF. The CDR3 DNA follows: TGTGCCAGCAGCCCTGCTAGCGGGGGGTTATTCTTC.

The table lists this clonotype with many counts. The chain is built from TRBV12-3 or TRBV12-4 and TRBJ1-1; 9 bases agree with TRBD1. The CDR3 extends over 14 amino acids. V shed 10 bases, J shed 4 bases, and the junction held 10 bases outside the gene matches. The CDR3 loop is CATRTGGGGTEAFF. The DNA for the CDR3 is TGTGCCACTCGAACAGGGGGCGGTGGCACTGAAGCTTTCTTT.

This clonotype was observed at least ten times. V gene TRBV6-1 combines with J gene TRBJ2-7; tentative D call: TRBD1 (5 bases). The germline V gene has CDR1 MNHNS and CDR2 SASEGT. V lost 7 bases, J lost 2 bases, and 9 bases lay in between. CDR3 length equals 12 residues. CDR3 DNA: TGTGCCAGCACCCCGACAGCCTACGAGCAGTACTTC. It translates to CASTPTAYEQYF.

The chain carries TRBV20-1 and TRBJ2-2, with 7 bases lining up with TRBD2. This CDR3 spans 14 amino acids. Germline lookup yields CDR1 DFQATT and CDR2 SNEGSKA (reference sequence). V trimming: 3 bases; J trimming: 7 bases; junction bases outside the gene matches: 8. CDR3 in amino acids: CSARPTSAGGELFF. CDR3 nucleotide sequence: TGCAGTGCTAGGCCAACTAGCGCCGGCGGGGAGCTGTTTTTT.

The sample holds many counts of this clonotype. Germline and junction disagree at one end, which may indicate a read error. The CDR3 DNA reads TGTGCTAGCAGCTTAAGGACAGGCTACGAGCAGTACTTC. It specifies CASSLRTGYEQYF. This chain connects TRBV7-7 to TRBJ2-7, with 7 bases aligning to TRBD1. The CDR3 spans 13 residues. Per germline, CDR1 SSHAT and CDR2 FNYEAQ (reference sequence).

V gene TRBV12-3 or TRBV12-4 combines with J gene TRBJ2-1; 8 nucleotides align to TRBD2. This CDR3 has 14 residues. Unmatched junction bases numbered 2, after V lost 2 bases and J lost 5 bases. DNA for the CDR3: TGTGCCAGCAGTTTAAGCGGGGGTCACAATGAGCAGTTCTTC. Translating it yields CASSLSGGHNEQFF.

This clonotype occurred once. V usage is TRBV7-3 and J usage is TRBJ2-5; 9 positions match TRBD2. From germline, CDR1 is SGHTA and CDR2 FQGTGA. The CDR3 totals 15 residues. J was trimmed by 5 bases and V by 5 bases; bases with no gene match: 9. CDR3 sequence reads: CASSPGTSLMETQYF. Written as DNA, the CDR3 is TGTGCCAGCAGCCCCGGGACTAGCTTGATGGAGACCCAGTACTTC.